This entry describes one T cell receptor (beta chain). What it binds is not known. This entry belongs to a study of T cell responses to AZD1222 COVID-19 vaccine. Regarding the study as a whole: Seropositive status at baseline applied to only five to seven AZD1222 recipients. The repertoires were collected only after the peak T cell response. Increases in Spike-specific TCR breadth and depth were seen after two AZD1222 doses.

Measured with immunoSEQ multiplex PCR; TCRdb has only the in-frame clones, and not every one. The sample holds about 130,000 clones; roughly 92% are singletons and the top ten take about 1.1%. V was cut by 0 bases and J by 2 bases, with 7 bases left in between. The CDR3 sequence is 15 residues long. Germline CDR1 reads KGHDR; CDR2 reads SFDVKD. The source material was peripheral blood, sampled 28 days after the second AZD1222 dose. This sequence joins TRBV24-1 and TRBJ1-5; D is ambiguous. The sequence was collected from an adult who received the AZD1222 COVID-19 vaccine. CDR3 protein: CATSDLSGRNQPQHF. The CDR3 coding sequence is TGTGCCACCAGTGATTTGTCGGGTCGCAATCAGCCCCAGCATTTT.